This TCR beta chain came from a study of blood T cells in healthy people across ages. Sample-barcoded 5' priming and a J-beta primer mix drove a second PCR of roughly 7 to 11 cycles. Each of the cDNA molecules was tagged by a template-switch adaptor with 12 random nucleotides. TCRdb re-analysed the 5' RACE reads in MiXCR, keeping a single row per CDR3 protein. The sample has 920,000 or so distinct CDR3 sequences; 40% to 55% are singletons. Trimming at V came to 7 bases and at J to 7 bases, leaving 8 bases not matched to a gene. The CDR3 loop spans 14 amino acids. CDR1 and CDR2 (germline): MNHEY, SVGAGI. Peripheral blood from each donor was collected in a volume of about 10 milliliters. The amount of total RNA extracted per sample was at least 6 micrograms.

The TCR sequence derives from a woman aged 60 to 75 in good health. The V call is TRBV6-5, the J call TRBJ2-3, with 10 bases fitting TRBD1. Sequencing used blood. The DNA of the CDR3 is TGTGCCAGCAATACCGGGACAGGGGCTTATACGCAGTATTTT. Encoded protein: CASNTGTGAYTQYF.